Described below is a single T cell receptor (beta chain) sequence and its context. This specimen belongs to a study of blood T cell repertoires in COVID-19. Study details: Samples of COVID-19 (acute and convalescent) were obtained from the United States, Italy and Spain. PBMCs, B-cell-depleted T cells, or T cells were the source of the cDNA or gDNA that made up the material.

Germline V gene data show CDR1 as LNHDA and CDR2 as SQIVND (reference sequence). Trimming pared 1 base from V and 6 bases from J, leaving 14 bases between. The CDR3 spans 15 residues. In the source study's methods: The authors estimated nucleated cell counts from reference gene primer amplification. Here immunoSEQ multiplex PCR was the method, and the copy in TCRdb shows in-frame clones only, minus some. For V, J and clone size, that table is used; D and trimming come from the DNA. The profile shows approximately 58,000 clones, 75% to 95% of them singletons. The chain links TRBV19 to TRBJ2-3; weak D call: TRBD2 (6 bases). Sequencing was carried out using peripheral blood. The clonotype comes from an elderly woman with active COVID-19. The chain's CDR3 is CASSIGGVAWDTQYF. The CDR3 DNA sequence: TGTGCCAGTAGTATAGGGGGGGTCGCCTGGGATACGCAGTATTTT.